Sequencing of this T cell receptor beta chain was carried out in a study of blood T cells in healthy people across ages. Each donor's blood draw was roughly 10 milliliters of peripheral blood. A sample-barcoded 5' primer and a J-beta primer mix were used in a second PCR of roughly 7 to 12 cycles. TCRdb re-analysed the 5' RACE reads in MiXCR, keeping a single row per CDR3 protein. Among 850,000 to 950,000 distinct CDR3 sequences listed, around 28% were seen once. V was trimmed by 0 bases and J by 3 bases, leaving 15 bases between them. Germline V gives CDR1 DFQATT, CDR2 SNEGSKA (reference sequence). The CDR3 runs 15 residues. This clonotype was recorded many times.

This sequence was found in a woman aged 80 or over in good health. The chain recombines TRBV20-1 with TRBJ2-7; tentative D call: TRBD1 (5 bases). The sample comprised blood. The CDR3 sequence: CSARDLQEILYEQYF. The DNA of the CDR3 is TGCAGTGCTAGAGATCTACAGGAGATCCTCTACGAGCAGTACTTC.